The 21 T cell receptor beta chains presented below share a single source sample, sequenced in a study of PD-1 blockade in classical Hodgkin lymphoma. All patients relapsed after autologous stem cell transplantation, and brentuximab vedotin exposure varied. Sequencing used immunoSEQ multiplex PCR; TCRdb keeps in-frame clones, though not all of them. The sample has tens of thousands of clones, 93% seen once. The sequences come from peripheral blood mononuclear cells (PBMCs), collected at baseline. The receptors were gathered from a human donor with classical Hodgkin lymphoma.

V usage is TRBV11-1 and J usage is TRBJ2-2; TRBD1 aligns across 7 bases. V shed 5 bases, J shed 5 bases, and the junction held 11 bases outside the gene matches. CDR3 size: 16 residues. Germline lookup yields CDR1 SGHAT and CDR2 FQDESV (reference sequence). The CDR3 region has the DNA TGTGCCAGCAGCCCGACAGGGAAGGGAGTGACCGGGGAGCTGTTTTTT. Protein: CASSPTGKGVTGELFF.

The V and J genes are TRBV5-4 and TRBJ2-2, with D hard to call. V was cut by 4 bases and J by 4 bases, with 14 bases left in between. The CDR3 is 15 residues long. Germline V CDR1 and CDR2: SGHNT, YYREEE (reference sequence). CDR3 region: CASSVQRPGTGELFF. For the CDR3, the DNA is TGTGCCAGCAGCGTACAGCGTCCGGGCACCGGGGAGCTGTTTTTT.

This chain joins TRBV30 and TRBJ2-7, with unresolved D. This CDR3 region has 14 residues. The V end lost 0 bases, the J end lost 5 bases, and 14 bases lay between the germline ends. Per the germline V gene, CDR1 is GTSNPN and CDR2 is SVGIG (reference sequence). The CDR3 sequence: CAWSVSSLDDEQYF. CDR3 nucleotide sequence: TGTGCCTGGAGTGTATCCTCCTTGGACGACGAGCAGTACTTC.

CDR3 protein: CASSLVVSEGSEAFF. The CDR3, as DNA: TGTGCCAGCAGCTTAGTTGTTTCGGAAGGCAGTGAAGCTTTCTTT. The chain is built from TRBV7-9 and TRBJ1-1; D remains unclear. Per germline, CDR1 SEHNR and CDR2 FQNEAQ (reference sequence). Deletions cut 1 base from V and 7 bases from J, with 16 bases between. The CDR3 length is 15 residues.

V and J are TRBV9 and TRBJ2-7, with 16 nucleotides matching TRBD2. V lost 4 bases to trimming and J lost 4 bases; unmatched junction nucleotides: 11. The CDR3 is made up of 18 amino acids. Germline CDR1 is SGDLS and CDR2 is YYNGEE. The DNA of the CDR3 is TGTGCCAGCAGCCCTGGGACTAGCGGGAGGGCCAATACTTACGAGCAGTACTTC. This codes for CASSPGTSGRANTYEQYF.

This clone was picked up one time. The chain combines TRBV2 with TRBJ2-3; TRBD1 agrees at 10 bases. The CDR3 length is 15 residues. Trimming cost V 6 bases and J 1 base; bases outside gene matches: 4. The germline V gene has CDR1 SNHLY and CDR2 FYNNEI. CDR3 DNA: TGTGCCAGCAGAACCGGGACAGGGGGCACAGATACGCAGTATTTT. As protein: CASRTGTGGTDTQYF.

J is TRBJ2-5 and V is TRBV5-1; D ambiguous. Germline CDR1 SGHRS, CDR2 YFSETQ. V lost 4 bases to trimming and J lost 3 bases, with 13 bases between them. The CDR3 loop spans 14 amino acids. The chain's CDR3 is CASSGITPEETQYF. In nucleotides, the CDR3 is TGCGCCAGCAGCGGGATAACTCCTGAAGAGACCCAGTACTTC. The complete variable domain, with remaining parts taken from reference TRBV5-1 and TRBJ2-5, reads KAGVTQTPRYLIKTRGQQVTLSCSPISGHRSVSWYQQTPGQGLQFLFEYFSETQRNKGNFPGRFSGRQFSNSRSEMNVSTLELGDSALYLCASSGITPEETQYFGPGTRLLVL.

The chain combines TRBV4-1 with TRBJ1-1; D remains unclear. The CDR3 has 15 residues. In germline, CDR1 is MGHRA, CDR2 YSYEKL. Trimming took 1 base from V and 2 from J, leaving 11 bases between them. CDR3 residues: CASSQALGSNTEAFF. The CDR3 bases are TGCGCCAGCAGCCAAGCGTTAGGCAGTAACACTGAAGCTTTCTTT.

In DNA form, the CDR3 reads TGTGCCAGTAGTGACAGGGGAGATGGCTACACCTTC. Translating it yields CASSDRGDGYTF. The rearrangement joins TRBV19 to TRBJ1-2, with 8 positions matching TRBD1. This CDR3 has 12 residues. From germline, CDR1 is LNHDA and CDR2 SQIVND (reference sequence). The ends lost 5 bases at V and 6 bases at J; junction bases unmatched: 2.

The chain joins TRBV28 to TRBJ1-5; tentatively, D is TRBD1 (5 bases). CDR3 size: 13 residues. V gave up 5 bases and J gave up 1 base, with 6 bases separating them. Germline lookup yields CDR1 MDHEN and CDR2 SYDVKM. CDR3 coding DNA: TGTGCCAGCAGTCAGGGAAGCAATCAGCCCCAGCATTTT. As protein: CASSQGSNQPQHF.

This clone has only a few counts. The chain uses TRBV27 and TRBJ2-7, with D hard to call. CDR1 MNHEY and CDR2 SMNVEV come from the germline V gene (reference sequence). The CDR3 consists of 14 residues. Trimming stripped 5 bases from V and 3 bases from J, with 14 bases between. The CDR3 DNA reads as TGTGCCAGCAGTAATGGCAAGGTGTACTACGAGCAGTACTTC. This encodes CASSNGKVYYEQYF.

The V and J genes are TRBV9 and TRBJ1-2; TRBD1 might be the D (5 bases). This CDR3 is built from 17 residues. V dropped 1 base and J dropped 2 bases, with 18 bases sitting between them. Per the germline V gene, CDR1 is SGDLS and CDR2 is YYNGEE. CDR3 protein: CASSVPHIQGPNYGYTF. The CDR3 bases are TGTGCCAGCAGCGTACCTCACATTCAGGGCCCCAACTATGGCTACACCTTC.

CDR3 DNA sequence: TGCGCCAGCAGCCAAGATCATCGACAGGCCGCCTACGAGCAGTACTTC. Its protein is CASSQDHRQAAYEQYF. J is TRBJ2-7 and V is TRBV4-3; D possibly corresponds to TRBD1 (6 bases). The CDR3 consists of 16 residues. Germline values: CDR1 LGHNA, CDR2 YSLEER. The ends were cut back, 0 bases at V and 2 bases at J, with 14 bases in the middle.

The chain recombines TRBV7-6 with TRBJ1-3, with D possibly TRBD1 on 5 matching bases. With 1 base removed from V and 6 bases from J, the gap between germline ends came to 19 bases. The CDR3 covers 17 residues. Per germline, CDR1 SGHVS and CDR2 FNYEAQ. The CDR3 nucleotides read TGTGCCAGCAGCTTAGGGGGGACCGAGACAGACTTAAACACCATATATTTT. Residues: CASSLGGTETDLNTIYF.

This clone was found once. This chain connects TRBV27 to TRBJ2-3, with D tentatively TRBD1 (6 bases). V was trimmed by 5 bases and J by 4 bases, leaving 13 bases between them. This CDR3 region has 14 residues. Per germline, CDR1 MNHEY and CDR2 SMNVEV (reference sequence). Here the CDR3 DNA reads TGTGCCAGCAGTCAAGGACAGTCCCCAGATACGCAGTATTTT. It is translated as CASSQGQSPDTQYF.

Only one count was recorded for this clone. The chain is built from TRBV6-1 and TRBJ1-5, with D perhaps TRBD1 (5 bases). V gave up 8 bases and J gave up 9 bases, with 17 bases separating them. The length of the CDR3 is 13 residues. The germline gives CDR1 MNHNS, CDR2 SASEGT. CDR3 region: CASSDGAGWPQHF. For the CDR3, the DNA is TGTGCCAGCTCGGACGGGGCCGGGTGGCCCCAGCATTTT.

This clone was observed a few times. The CDR3: CASSLSSGETQYF. The CDR3 nucleotides are TGTGCCAGCAGCTTATCCAGCGGGGAGACCCAGTACTTC. The chain employs TRBV7-2 and TRBJ2-5; D perhaps matches TRBD2 (6 bases). This CDR3 comprises 13 residues. Between the trimmed V and J ends, which lost 2 bases and 5 bases, there was a span of 9 bases. From germline, CDR1 is SGHTA and CDR2 FQGNSA.

The CDR3: CASSETQGAAYEQYF. In nucleotides, the CDR3 is TGTGCCAGCAGTGAAACTCAGGGGGCCGCCTACGAGCAGTACTTC. This sequence joins TRBV6-1 and TRBJ2-7; 8 positions agree with TRBD1. V trimming: 2 bases; J trimming: 2 bases; junction bases outside the gene matches: 5. Per the germline V gene, CDR1 is MNHNS and CDR2 is SASEGT. The CDR3 spans 15 residues.

The rearrangement joins TRBV11-3 to TRBJ1-1; 7 bases align to TRBD1. The trim removed 4 bases at V and 8 bases at J, leaving 19 bases unmatched. Germline V gene data show CDR1 as SGHNT and CDR2 as YENEEA. The CDR3 consists of 17 residues. CDR3 protein: CASSYSSPDKGAAEAFF. CDR3 in DNA: TGTGCCAGCAGCTATTCTTCCCCCGATAAGGGGGCAGCAGAAGCTTTCTTT.

This clone was found once. CDR3 sequence: CAWSLARTSGGTGETQYF. The CDR3 nucleotides are TGTGCCTGGAGTCTGGCGAGGACTAGCGGGGGGACGGGAGAGACCCAGTACTTC. This chain joins TRBV30 and TRBJ2-5; 14 bases are a match to TRBD2. The CDR3 runs 18 residues. V lost 2 bases, J lost 4 bases, and 12 bases stayed unmatched. Germline CDR1 reads GTSNPN; CDR2 reads SVGIG (reference sequence).

The rearrangement joins TRBV7-9 to TRBJ1-2, with a possible D match to TRBD1 (6 bases). The V and J ends lost 1 base and 4 bases respectively, with 10 bases between them. CDR3 length equals 14 residues. CDR1 and CDR2 (germline): SEHNR, FQNEAQ (reference sequence). CDR3 in DNA: TGTGCCAGCAGCTTAGGGACAGAGCCCTATGGCTACACCTTC. Protein product: CASSLGTEPYGYTF.